The 15 T cell receptor beta chains below were found in one sample sequenced in a study of blood T cell repertoires in COVID-19. Generated by immunoSEQ multiplex PCR, the TCRdb table keeps only in-frame clones and is missing some. This sample has around 70,000 clones; roughly 87% occur once, and the top ten carry around 29%. Sequencing was done on a sample of peripheral blood. The receptor source for this set is a woman over 75 with active or convalescent COVID-19.

The genes are TRBV27 and TRBJ2-7; possible D gene TRBD1, 6 bases. Germline V gene sequence: CDR1 MNHEY, CDR2 SMNVEV (reference sequence). CDR3 length: 15 residues. The V end was cut by 5 bases, the J end by 2 bases, with 16 bases between. As DNA, the CDR3 is TGTGCCAGCAGTACAACACAGGGTAGTGCCTACGAGCAGTACTTC. It specifies CASSTTQGSAYEQYF.

The chain links TRBV5-1 to TRBJ2-1; 9 nucleotides line up with TRBD1. Looked up from germline, CDR1 is SGHRS and CDR2 is YFSETQ. The CDR3 has 14 residues. With 1 base clipped from V and 5 bases from J, the junction kept 1 base outside the gene matches. CDR3 coding DNA: TGCGCCAGCAGCTTGAGACAGGGGGACAATGAGCAGTTCTTC. Translating gives CASSLRQGDNEQFF.

This clone was detected many times. At one end the junction does not follow the germline gene, possibly because of a read error. The chain recombines TRBV5-6 with TRBJ2-3; the match to TRBD2 covers 8 bases. Germline assignment: CDR1 SGHDT and CDR2 YYEEEE. The CDR3 has 12 residues. CDR3 protein: CASSPGGTFKNF. CDR3 bases: TGTGCCAGCAGCCCGGGGGGGACCTTCAAGAATTTT.

V usage is TRBV19 and J usage is TRBJ2-5, with 8 positions matching TRBD1. Germline values: CDR1 LNHDA, CDR2 SQIVND (reference sequence). Trimming at V came to 5 bases and at J to 1 base, leaving 3 bases not matched to a gene. The CDR3 runs 14 residues. The CDR3 loop is CASSQQGGQETQYF. The DNA of the CDR3 is TGTGCCAGTAGTCAACAGGGGGGCCAAGAGACCCAGTACTTC.

This chain uses TRBV4-3 with TRBJ2-5; D is perhaps TRBD2 (6 bases). Trimming took 0 bases from V and 3 from J, leaving 11 bases between them. Germline V CDR1 and CDR2: LGHNA, YSLEER. The CDR3 loop spans 15 amino acids. This CDR3 is CASSQDGWGEETQYF. In DNA form, the CDR3 reads TGCGCCAGCAGCCAAGATGGGTGGGGGGAAGAGACCCAGTACTTC.

The chain is built from TRBV5-4 and TRBJ1-2; 7 bases map to TRBD1. CDR3 length equals 14 residues. Unmatched junction bases numbered 13, after V lost 2 bases and J lost 12 bases. Per germline, CDR1 SGHNT and CDR2 YYREEE (reference sequence). The CDR3 here is CASSFMSGQGVNTF. For the CDR3, the DNA is TGTGCCAGCAGCTTTATGTCCGGTCAGGGGGTCAACACCTTC.

The V and J genes are TRBV7-8 and TRBJ2-7; 10 positions match TRBD2. Germline CDR1 reads SGHVS; CDR2 reads FQNEAQ. CDR3 size: 15 residues. V trimming: 8 bases; J trimming: 2 bases; junction bases outside the gene matches: 9. The CDR3 is CASVNLAGGAYEQYF. The CDR3 DNA is TGTGCCAGCGTAAATTTAGCGGGGGGCGCCTACGAGCAGTACTTC.

The chain links TRBV10-1 to TRBJ2-7, with D uncertain. Germline V CDR1 and CDR2: WNHNN, SYGVQD (reference sequence). Trimming shortened V by 4 bases and J by 7 bases, and 5 bases separated the two germline ends. This CDR3 has 10 residues. In DNA form, the CDR3 reads TGCGCCAGCAGTGGGAGTGAGCAGTACTTC. Translation: CASSGSEQYF.

Only a few counts were recorded for this clone. The rearrangement uses TRBV19 and TRBJ2-2, with 10 bases identical to TRBD2. The CDR3 contains 19 residues. Germline V gene lookup returns CDR1 LNHDA and CDR2 SQIVND (reference sequence). V shed 2 bases and J 0 bases; nucleotides not matched to a gene: 9. This chain's CDR3 is CASSIQLAGVQTNTGELFF. Here the CDR3 DNA reads TGTGCCAGTAGTATACAGCTAGCGGGGGTTCAGACGAACACCGGGGAGCTGTTTTTT.

This clone was seen once. V gene TRBV30 combines with J gene TRBJ2-3, with 10 bases identical to TRBD1. The CDR3 sequence is 18 residues long. Germline CDR1 and CDR2: GTSNPN and SVGIG (reference sequence). After removal of 0 bases from V and 6 bases from J, the junction contained 15 bases not matched to a gene. This CDR3 is CAWSVGGQGMVGDDTQYF. The CDR3 DNA follows: TGTGCCTGGAGTGTAGGGGGACAGGGGATGGTCGGGGACGATACGCAGTATTTT.

This clone came up once. The gene calls are TRBV4-1 and TRBJ1-4, with TRBD1 matching 12 bases. V lost 2 bases and J lost 11; bases outside the gene matches: 15. This CDR3 is 18 amino acids long. Germline V CDR1 and CDR2: MGHRA, YSYEKL. The CDR3 spells CASSQPGTGGAQGGKLFF. The CDR3, as DNA: TGCGCCAGCAGCCAACCCGGGACAGGGGGCGCTCAAGGTGGGAAACTGTTTTTT.

V is TRBV19 and J is TRBJ1-5; D gene unclear. CDR1 and CDR2 (germline): LNHDA, SQIVND (reference sequence). The CDR3 runs 14 residues. V was trimmed by 3 bases and J by 1 base, leaving 7 bases between them. The DNA for the CDR3 is TGTGCCAGTAGTATTTCGGGGAGCAATCAGCCCCAGCATTTT. Amino acids: CASSISGSNQPQHF.

The chain combines TRBV27 with TRBJ2-5, with D perhaps TRBD1 (6 bases). Germline V gene sequence: CDR1 MNHEY, CDR2 SMNVEV (reference sequence). V lost 8 bases and J 4 bases, leaving 20 bases between the germline ends. There are 15 residues in the CDR3. The CDR3 DNA sequence: TGTGCCAGCCAGGGGAACGTCAAAGGGAGAGAGACCCAGTACTTC. This translates into CASQGNVKGRETQYF.

The gene calls are TRBV15 and TRBJ2-7; D uncertain. The CDR3 length is 15 residues. CDR1 and CDR2 from the germline V gene are LNHNV and YYDKDF (reference sequence). V lost 0 bases to trimming and J lost 4 bases, with 13 bases between them. CDR3 in amino acids: CATSRDRLRVYEQYF. The DNA for the CDR3 is TGTGCCACCAGCAGAGACCGCTTACGAGTATACGAGCAGTACTTC.

The chain is built from TRBV7-9 and TRBJ1-6; 7 bases map to TRBD1. CDR3 length: 14 amino acids. The germline V gene encodes CDR1 SEHNR and CDR2 FQNEAQ (reference sequence). Germline trimming cut 6 bases from V and 10 bases from J; bases unmatched to any gene: 9. CDR3 nucleotides: TGTGCCAGCAGTGACGTAAGGGGGCTCTCACCCCTCCACTTT. Protein product: CASSDVRGLSPLHF.